The TCR beta chain under discussion was sequenced for a study of CD8 T cells in ankylosing spondylitis. As for this clonotype: What it recognizes is unknown.

Study-level points and caveats: Enrichment of disease-linked clones was reportedly significant in matched ankylosing spondylitis synovial fluid.

Germline assignment: CDR1 MNHNS and CDR2 SASEGT. The V end lost 6 bases, the J end lost 2 bases, and 13 bases lay between the germline ends. The CDR3 loop spans 14 amino acids. TCRdb re-called the 5' RACE reads through MiXCR, storing one row per CDR3 protein. The sample yields about 270,000 distinct CDR3 sequences, around 32% seen once. Sequencing was carried out using blood, either unsorted or a sorted T cell fraction (not recorded which). The TCR was taken from a male donor with ankylosing spondylitis or in good health (not recorded which). The chain carries TRBV6-1 and TRBJ2-5; a weak D match, TRBD1 (6 bases). The CDR3 DNA reads TGTGCCAGCAGAGGGGGACGGGAACAAGAGACCCAGTACTTC. It specifies CASRGGREQETQYF.